This T cell receptor beta chain was identified in a study of metastatic and nonmetastatic thyroid tumors. TCRdb re-clonotyped the PCR reads through MiXCR. The sample lists around 30,000 clones; 15% to 20% were seen once. Each patient went into thyroid surgery without having received any treatment. Trimming removed 6 bases at V and 3 bases at J, with 12 bases between. Per germline, CDR1 SNHLY and CDR2 FYNNEI. This CDR3 contains 13 residues. This clone qualifies as medium-sized (0.01 to 0.1%). The clonotype was recovered from a female donor with papillary thyroid cancer or a benign thyroid nodule (not recorded which). Some clones in this sample may be carry-over from other donors' samples. Sequencing input: blood. This chain links TRBV2 with TRBJ2-7; unclear D gene. DNA for the CDR3: TGTGCCAGCAGCGAGACTTTCCTCTACGAGCAGTACTTC. Amino acid sequence: CASSETFLYEQYF. Based on the CDR3 plus reference TRBV2 and TRBJ2-7, the full variable domain is EPEVTQTPSHQVTQMGQEVILRCVPISNHLYFYWYRQILGQKVEFLVSFYNNEISEKSEIFDDQFSVERPDGSNFTLKIRSTKLEDSAMYFCASSETFLYEQYFGPGTRLTVT.